Listed here are 20 T cell receptor beta chains from one sample, sequenced in a study of patients and donors after allogeneic stem cell transplantation. Via MiXCR, TCRdb re-called the RT-PCR reads, giving one row per CDR3 protein. The sample gives approximately 150,000 distinct CDR3 sequences, 24% of which show up once; more than 25% is in the top ten. Source material: blood, either unsorted or a sorted T cell fraction (not recorded which). The source of these receptors is a human donor who was either an allogeneic HSCT recipient or a stem cell or donor lymphocyte infusion donor (not recorded which). It is not recorded whose cells these are; they may come from a transplant donor.

This clonotype was detected a few times. The CDR3 is CATSDQQYGQETQYF. The DNA of the CDR3 is TGTGCCACCAGTGACCAACAGTATGGTCAAGAGACCCAGTACTTC. The chain recombines TRBV24-1 with TRBJ2-5; D gene uncertain. CDR1 and CDR2 (germline): KGHDR, SFDVKD. With 4 bases removed from V and 2 bases from J, the gap between germline ends came to 13 bases. The CDR3 runs to 15 residues.

Here the CDR3 DNA reads TGTGCCAGCAGCTCTCCGTTGGAGGATACGCAGTATTTT. It translates to CASSSPLEDTQYF. The V gene is TRBV7-9, the J gene TRBJ2-3; no firm D call. V dropped 4 bases and J dropped 6 bases, with 11 bases sitting between them. This CDR3 comprises 13 residues. From germline, CDR1 is SEHNR and CDR2 FQNEAQ (reference sequence). The full variable domain, its missing parts supplied by reference TRBV7-9 and TRBJ2-3, is DTGVSQNPRHKITKRGQNVTFRCDPISEHNRLYWYRQTLGQGPEFLTYFQNEAQLEKSRLLSDRFSAERPKGSFSTLEIQRTEQGDSAMYLCASSSPLEDTQYFGPGTRLTVL.

V is TRBV5-1 and J is TRBJ1-5; 8 bases map to TRBD1. CDR1 SGHRS and CDR2 YFSETQ come from the germline V gene. Trimming took 4 bases from V and 5 from J; bases not matched to a gene: 14. This CDR3 is 17 amino acids long. CDR3 protein: CASSNSADRVDHQPQHF. CDR3 nucleotides: TGCGCCAGCAGCAACTCGGCGGACAGGGTAGATCATCAGCCCCAGCATTTT.

The chain has TRBV20-1 and TRBJ2-7; 13 bases match TRBD2. The length of the CDR3 is 17 residues. Germline CDR1 reads DFQATT; CDR2 reads SNEGSKA (reference sequence). With 6 bases clipped from V and 3 bases from J, the junction kept 14 bases outside the gene matches. The CDR3 here is CSARLAGGPTSSYEQYF. In DNA, the CDR3 is TGCAGTGCAAGACTAGCGGGGGGACCGACTTCCAGCTACGAGCAGTACTTC.

This clonotype was observed a few times. The chain uses TRBV7-9 and TRBJ2-7; D is possibly TRBD1 (5 bases). The CDR3 is 14 amino acids. The V gene's germline CDR1 is SEHNR and CDR2 FQNEAQ (reference sequence). The ends were cut back, 4 bases at V and 4 bases at J, with 14 bases in the middle. CDR3 amino acids: CASSYSTTEYEQYF. CDR3 nucleotide sequence: TGTGCCAGCAGCTACTCGACGACAGAGTACGAGCAGTACTTC.

This clonotype was counted only a few times. This sequence joins TRBV5-1 and TRBJ1-1; a possible D gene is TRBD1 (5 bases). CDR1 is SGHRS and CDR2 is YFSETQ in the germline V gene. The CDR3 has 14 residues. Trimming removed 4 bases from V and 4 bases from J, with 14 bases in between. The CDR3 is CASSQGLGGTEAFF. The CDR3 DNA reads as TGCGCCAGCAGCCAGGGATTGGGCGGCACTGAAGCTTTCTTT.

The DNA for the CDR3 is TGTGCCAGCAGTTTAGGGGTAGGTGAAGCTTTCTTT. Translation gives CASSLGVGEAFF. The V gene is TRBV12-3 or TRBV12-4, the J gene TRBJ1-1; no clear D gene. V lost 1 base and J lost 7, with 7 bases in between. The CDR3 runs 12 residues.

The V call is TRBV12-3 or TRBV12-4, the J call TRBJ1-5; 7 bases line up with TRBD1. The CDR3 sequence is 16 residues long. With V trimmed by 4 bases and J by 6 bases, 12 bases remained unmatched. The DNA for the CDR3 is TGTGCCAGCAGTTCCCGCCGGACAGGTGGTGGTCAGCCCCAGCATTTT. It specifies CASSSRRTGGGQPQHF.

CDR3 DNA sequence: TGTGCCAGCAGCCAAGAACTAGCGGGCCACCAAGAGACCCAGTACTTC. Translated, it gives CASSQELAGHQETQYF. The chain links TRBV3-1 to TRBJ2-5, with 9 bases lining up with TRBD2. Germline V gives CDR1 LGHDT, CDR2 YNNKEL (reference sequence). The CDR3 spans 16 residues. V dropped 0 bases and J dropped 0; count of bases not matched to a gene: 2.

The V gene is TRBV25-1, the J gene TRBJ1-1; D unclear. Trimming took off 1 base at V and 5 bases at J, with 14 bases between the two ends. This CDR3 contains 15 residues. Germline values: CDR1 MGHDK, CDR2 SYGVNS. The CDR3 DNA is TGTGCCAGCAGTGAATCTCCCGGGATCGGGACTGAAGCTTTCTTT. Amino acid sequence: CASSESPGIGTEAFF.

As for this clonotype: This clone may be a read error of a much larger clone one base away. CDR3 bases: TGTGCCGGCAGGTACCGGGACAGGGCTAATGAAAAACTGTTTTTT. It is translated as CAGRYRDRANEKLFF. The V and J genes are TRBV12-3 or TRBV12-4 and TRBJ1-4, with TRBD1 identical over 9 bases. The CDR3 extends over 15 amino acids.

This clonotype was found a few times. The chain combines TRBV20-1 with TRBJ1-5, with D possibly matching TRBD1 (5 bases). CDR1 is DFQATT and CDR2 is SNEGSKA in the germline V gene (reference sequence). Between the trimmed V and J ends, which lost 1 base and 5 bases, there was a span of 15 bases. The CDR3 is 15 residues long. The CDR3 here is CSARGDEAWDQPQHF. DNA of the CDR3: TGCAGTGCTAGAGGGGACGAGGCGTGGGATCAGCCCCAGCATTTT.

This clonotype appeared a few times. The chain joins TRBV20-1 to TRBJ1-5, with 9 bases that match TRBD1. The CDR3 consists of 15 residues. Per the germline V gene, CDR1 is DFQATT and CDR2 is SNEGSKA (reference sequence). The V and J ends lost 6 bases and 5 bases, in that order; junction bases with no gene match: 11. CDR3 in DNA: TGCAGTGCCCACGGGAGGGGGACAGGGTATCAGCCCCAGCATTTT. This codes for CSAHGRGTGYQPQHF.

This clonotype appeared a few times. The V and J genes are TRBV7-2 and TRBJ2-1; no clear D gene. The CDR3 is made up of 15 amino acids. Germline V gene data show CDR1 as SGHTA and CDR2 as FQGNSA. The V and J ends lost 6 bases and 8 bases respectively, with 20 bases between them. CDR3 nucleotides: TGTGCCAGCAGTTATAACCCAACCATGATATATGAGCAGTTCTTC. Amino acids: CASSYNPTMIYEQFF.

V usage is TRBV27 and J usage is TRBJ2-5; D gene unclear. Trimming shortened V by 0 bases and J by 2 bases, and 19 bases separated the two germline ends. This CDR3 is built from 18 residues. CDR1 and CDR2 from the germline V gene are MNHEY and SMNVEV (reference sequence). CDR3 coding DNA: TGTGCCAGCAGTTTATCGATGATCCGGACGAAGGATCAAGAGACCCAGTACTTC. Its protein product is CASSLSMIRTKDQETQYF.

V and J are TRBV5-1 and TRBJ2-1; TRBD2 agrees at 10 bases. CDR1 is SGHRS and CDR2 is YFSETQ in the germline V gene. The CDR3 sequence is 16 residues long. The J segment lost 8 bases and the V segment lost 0 bases, leaving 8 bases of the junction unmatched. The DNA of the CDR3 is TGCGCCAGCAGCTTGGTGTCTAGCGGGAGTCTGGATGAGCAGTTCTTC. It codes for CASSLVSSGSLDEQFF.

J is TRBJ2-6 and V is TRBV19; the D gene is possibly TRBD2 (5 bases). Germline-derived CDR1 and CDR2 are LNHDA and SQIVND (reference sequence). Trimming left V 3 bases short and J 0 bases short, with 6 bases between. The CDR3 is made up of 15 amino acids. CDR3 protein: CASSIGVSGANVLTF. As DNA, the CDR3 is TGTGCCAGTAGTATCGGGGTCTCTGGGGCCAACGTCCTGACTTTC.

V is TRBV14 and J is TRBJ1-4; no clear D gene. This CDR3 is built from 15 residues. Trimming removed 3 bases at V and 8 bases at J, with 16 bases between. Germline lookup yields CDR1 SGHDN and CDR2 FVKESK. The CDR3 is CASSQPAGRSEKLFF. As DNA, the CDR3 is TGTGCCAGCAGCCAGCCTGCCGGTCGTTCGGAAAAACTGTTTTTT.

The rearrangement uses TRBV29-1 and TRBJ2-7; D might be TRBD2 (6 bases). The V gene's germline CDR1 is SQVTM and CDR2 ANQGSEA. The CDR3 extends over 14 amino acids. V was shortened by 0 bases and J by 4 bases, with 13 bases between the two germline ends. The CDR3 loop is CSVEEAGRRYEQYF. The CDR3 coding sequence is TGCAGCGTTGAAGAAGCGGGTCGGAGGTACGAGCAGTACTTC.

This clonotype was recorded a few times. The chain is built from TRBV12-3 or TRBV12-4 and TRBJ2-3, with 8 positions matching TRBD2. With 4 bases clipped from V and 6 bases from J, the junction kept 15 bases outside the gene matches. This CDR3 contains 17 residues. The CDR3 here is CASSSPSGLAGYDTQYF. CDR3 nucleotides: TGTGCCAGCAGTTCACCATCAGGGCTAGCGGGCTACGATACGCAGTATTTT.